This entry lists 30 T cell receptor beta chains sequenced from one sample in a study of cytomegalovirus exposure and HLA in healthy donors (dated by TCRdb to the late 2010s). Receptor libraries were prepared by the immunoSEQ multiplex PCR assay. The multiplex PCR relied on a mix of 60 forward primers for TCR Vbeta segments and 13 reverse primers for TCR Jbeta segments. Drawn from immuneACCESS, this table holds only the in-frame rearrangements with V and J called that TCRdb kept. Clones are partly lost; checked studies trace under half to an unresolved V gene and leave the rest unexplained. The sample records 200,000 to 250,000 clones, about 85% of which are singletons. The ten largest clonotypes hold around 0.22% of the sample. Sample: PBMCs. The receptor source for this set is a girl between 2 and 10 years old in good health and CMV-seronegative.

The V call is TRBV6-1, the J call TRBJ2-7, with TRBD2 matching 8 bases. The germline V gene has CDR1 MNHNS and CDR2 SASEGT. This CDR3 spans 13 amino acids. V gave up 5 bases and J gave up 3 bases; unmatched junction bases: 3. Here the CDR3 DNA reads TGTGCCAGCAGTAGCGGGAGCCTCTACGAGCAGTACTTC. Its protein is CASSSGSLYEQYF.

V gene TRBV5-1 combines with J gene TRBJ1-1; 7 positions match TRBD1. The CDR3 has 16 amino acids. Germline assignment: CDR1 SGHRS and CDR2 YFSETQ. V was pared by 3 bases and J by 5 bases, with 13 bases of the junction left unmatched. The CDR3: CASSSQGVGKGTEAFF. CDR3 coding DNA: TGCGCCAGCAGCTCTCAGGGGGTAGGTAAGGGTACTGAAGCTTTCTTT.

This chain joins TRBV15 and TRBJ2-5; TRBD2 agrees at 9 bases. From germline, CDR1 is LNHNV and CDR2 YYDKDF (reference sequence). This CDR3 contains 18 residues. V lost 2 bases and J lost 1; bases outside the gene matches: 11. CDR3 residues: CATSRTRGGSGGQETQYF. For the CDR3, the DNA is TGTGCCACCAGCAGAACCCGCGGGGGTAGCGGGGGCCAAGAGACCCAGTACTTC.

CDR3 protein: CASSPQDREGGEKLFF. In DNA, the CDR3 is TGTGCCAGCAGCCCCCAAGACAGGGAAGGAGGCGAAAAACTGTTTTTT. The chain carries TRBV9 and TRBJ1-4, with TRBD1 identical over 7 bases. CDR1 and CDR2 from the germline V gene are SGDLS and YYNGEE. The CDR3 is made up of 16 amino acids. The J segment lost 8 bases and the V segment lost 4 bases, leaving 14 bases of the junction unmatched.

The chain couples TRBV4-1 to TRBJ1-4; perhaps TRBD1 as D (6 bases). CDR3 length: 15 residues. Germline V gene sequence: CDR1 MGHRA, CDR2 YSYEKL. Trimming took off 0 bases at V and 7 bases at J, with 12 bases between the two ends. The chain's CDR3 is CASSQDYRVTEKLFF. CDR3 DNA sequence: TGCGCCAGCAGCCAAGATTACAGGGTAACTGAAAAACTGTTTTTT.

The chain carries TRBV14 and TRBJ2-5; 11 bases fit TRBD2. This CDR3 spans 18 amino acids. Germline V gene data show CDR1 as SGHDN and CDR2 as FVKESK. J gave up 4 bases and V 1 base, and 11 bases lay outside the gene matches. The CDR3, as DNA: TGTGCCAGCAGCCAAGGGTACTTAGCGGGAGGGCCCCGAGAGACCCAGTACTTC. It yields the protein CASSQGYLAGGPRETQYF.

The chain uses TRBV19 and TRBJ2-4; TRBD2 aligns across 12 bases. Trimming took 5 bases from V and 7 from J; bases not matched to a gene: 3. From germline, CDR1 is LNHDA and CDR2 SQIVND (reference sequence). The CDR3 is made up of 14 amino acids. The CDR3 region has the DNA TGTGCCAGTAGTCTAACTAGCGGGAGGAACATTCAGTACTTC. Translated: CASSLTSGRNIQYF.

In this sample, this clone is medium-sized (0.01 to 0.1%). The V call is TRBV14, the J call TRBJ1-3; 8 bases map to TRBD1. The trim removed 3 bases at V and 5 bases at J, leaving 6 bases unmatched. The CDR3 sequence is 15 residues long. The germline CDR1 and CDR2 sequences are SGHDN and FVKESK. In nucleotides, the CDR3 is TGTGCCAGCAGCCATTGGCAGGGGGCCCGAAACACCATATATTTT. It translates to CASSHWQGARNTIYF.

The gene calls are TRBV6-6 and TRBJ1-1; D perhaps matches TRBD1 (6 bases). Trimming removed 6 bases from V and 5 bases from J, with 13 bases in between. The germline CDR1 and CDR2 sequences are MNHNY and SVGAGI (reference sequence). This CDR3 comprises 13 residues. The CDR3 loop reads CASRRAGATEAFF. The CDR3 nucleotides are TGTGCCAGCAGGAGAGCAGGGGCAACTGAAGCTTTCTTT.

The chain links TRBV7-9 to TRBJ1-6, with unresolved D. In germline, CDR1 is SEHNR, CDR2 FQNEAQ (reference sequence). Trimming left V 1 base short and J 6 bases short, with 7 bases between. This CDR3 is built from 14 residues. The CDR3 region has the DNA TGTGCCAGCAGCTTAGATGCGGCTAATTCACCCCTCCACTTT. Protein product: CASSLDAANSPLHF.

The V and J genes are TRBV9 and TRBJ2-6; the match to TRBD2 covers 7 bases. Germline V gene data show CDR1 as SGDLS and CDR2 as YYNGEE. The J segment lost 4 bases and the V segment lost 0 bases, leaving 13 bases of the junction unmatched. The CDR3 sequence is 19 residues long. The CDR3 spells CASSVATGVSGRGANVLTF. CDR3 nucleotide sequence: TGTGCCAGCAGCGTAGCTACCGGGGTTTCCGGGAGGGGGGCCAACGTCCTGACTTTC.

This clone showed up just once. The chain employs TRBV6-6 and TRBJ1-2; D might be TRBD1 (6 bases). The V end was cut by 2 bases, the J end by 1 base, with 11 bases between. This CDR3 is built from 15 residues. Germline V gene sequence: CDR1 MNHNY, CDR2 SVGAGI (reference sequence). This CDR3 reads CASSYPQGNNYGYTF. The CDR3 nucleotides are TGTGCCAGCAGTTACCCCCAGGGGAATAACTATGGCTACACCTTC.

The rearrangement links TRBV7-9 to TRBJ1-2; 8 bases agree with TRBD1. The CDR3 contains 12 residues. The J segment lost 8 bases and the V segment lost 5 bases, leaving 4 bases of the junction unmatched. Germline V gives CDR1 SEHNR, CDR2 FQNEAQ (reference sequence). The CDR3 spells CASSRTGWGYTF. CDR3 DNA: TGTGCCAGCAGCAGGACAGGGTGGGGCTACACCTTC.

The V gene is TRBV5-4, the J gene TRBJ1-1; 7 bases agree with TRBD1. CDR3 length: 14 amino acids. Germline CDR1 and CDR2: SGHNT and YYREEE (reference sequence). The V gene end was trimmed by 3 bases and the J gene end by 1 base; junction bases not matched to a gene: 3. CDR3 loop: CASSYGDRNTEAFF. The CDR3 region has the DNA TGTGCCAGCAGCTATGGGGACAGGAACACTGAAGCTTTCTTT.

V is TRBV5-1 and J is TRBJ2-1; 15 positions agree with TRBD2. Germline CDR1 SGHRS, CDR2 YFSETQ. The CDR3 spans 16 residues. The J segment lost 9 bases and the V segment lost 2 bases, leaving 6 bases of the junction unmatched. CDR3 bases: TGCGCCAGCAGCTTACCTGGACTAGCGGGAGGGGGTGAGCAGTTCTTC. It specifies CASSLPGLAGGGEQFF.

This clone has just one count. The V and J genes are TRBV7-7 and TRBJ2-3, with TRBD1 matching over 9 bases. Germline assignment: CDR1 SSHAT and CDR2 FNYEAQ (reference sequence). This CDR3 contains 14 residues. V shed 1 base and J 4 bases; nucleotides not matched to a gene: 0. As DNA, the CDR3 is TGTGCCAGCAGCTTAGGACAGGGGGCAGATACGCAGTATTTT. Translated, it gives CASSLGQGADTQYF.

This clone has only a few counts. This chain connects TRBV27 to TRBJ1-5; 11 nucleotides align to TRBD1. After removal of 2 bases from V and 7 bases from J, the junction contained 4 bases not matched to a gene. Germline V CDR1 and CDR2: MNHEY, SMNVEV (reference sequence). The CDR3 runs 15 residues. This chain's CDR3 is CASSLLGQGGQPQHF. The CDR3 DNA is TGTGCCAGCAGTTTACTGGGACAGGGGGGACAGCCCCAGCATTTT.

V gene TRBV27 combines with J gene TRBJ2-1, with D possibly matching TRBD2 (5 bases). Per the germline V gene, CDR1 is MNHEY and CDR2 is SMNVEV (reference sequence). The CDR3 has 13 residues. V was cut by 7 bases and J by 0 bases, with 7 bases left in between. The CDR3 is CASTGISYNEQFF. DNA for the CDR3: TGTGCCAGCACGGGGATCTCCTACAATGAGCAGTTCTTC.

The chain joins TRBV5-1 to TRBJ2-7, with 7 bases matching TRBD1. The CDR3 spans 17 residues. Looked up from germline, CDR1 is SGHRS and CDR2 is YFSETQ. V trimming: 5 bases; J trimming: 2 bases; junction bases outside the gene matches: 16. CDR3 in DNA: TGCGCCAGCAGGGTTGGGTACAGGGGACGCACGACCTACGAGCAGTACTTC. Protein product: CASRVGYRGRTTYEQYF.

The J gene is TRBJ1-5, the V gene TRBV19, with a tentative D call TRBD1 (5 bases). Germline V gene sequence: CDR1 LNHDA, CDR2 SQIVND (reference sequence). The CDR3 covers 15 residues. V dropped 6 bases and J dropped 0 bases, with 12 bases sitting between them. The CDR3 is CASSQGQISNQPQHF. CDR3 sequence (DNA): TGTGCCAGTAGCCAAGGACAAATTAGCAATCAGCCCCAGCATTTT.

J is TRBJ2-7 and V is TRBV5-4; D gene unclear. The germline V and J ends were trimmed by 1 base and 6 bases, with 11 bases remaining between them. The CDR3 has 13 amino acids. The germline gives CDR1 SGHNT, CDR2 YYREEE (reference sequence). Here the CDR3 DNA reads TGTGCCAGCAGCTTGTTGCGACTCGGCGAGCAGTACTTC. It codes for CASSLLRLGEQYF.

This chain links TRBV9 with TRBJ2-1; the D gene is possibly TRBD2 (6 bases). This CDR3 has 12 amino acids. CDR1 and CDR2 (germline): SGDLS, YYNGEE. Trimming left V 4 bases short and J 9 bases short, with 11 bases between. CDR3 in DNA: TGTGCCAGCAGCACCCTAGCGACTGAGCAGTTCTTC. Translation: CASSTLATEQFF.

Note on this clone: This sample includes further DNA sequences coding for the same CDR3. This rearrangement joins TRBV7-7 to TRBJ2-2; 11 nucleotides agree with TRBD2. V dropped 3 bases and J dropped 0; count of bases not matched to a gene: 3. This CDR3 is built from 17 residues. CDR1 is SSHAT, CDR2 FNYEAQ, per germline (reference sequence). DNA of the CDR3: TGTGCCAGCAGCTTGAGGACTAGCGGGCCGAACACCGGGGAGCTGTTTTTT. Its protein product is CASSLRTSGPNTGELFF.

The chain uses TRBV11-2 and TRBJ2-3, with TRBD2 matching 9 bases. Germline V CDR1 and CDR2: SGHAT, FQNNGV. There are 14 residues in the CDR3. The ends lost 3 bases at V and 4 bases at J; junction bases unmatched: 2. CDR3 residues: CASSLGLAADTQYF. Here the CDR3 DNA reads TGTGCCAGCAGCTTGGGACTAGCAGCAGATACGCAGTATTTT. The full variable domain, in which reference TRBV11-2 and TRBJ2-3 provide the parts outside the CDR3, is EAGVAQSPRYKIIEKRQSVAFWCNPISGHATLYWYQQILGQGPKLLIQFQNNGVVDDSQLPKDRFSAERLKGVDSTLKIQPAKLEDSAVYLCASSLGLAADTQYFGPGTRLTVL.

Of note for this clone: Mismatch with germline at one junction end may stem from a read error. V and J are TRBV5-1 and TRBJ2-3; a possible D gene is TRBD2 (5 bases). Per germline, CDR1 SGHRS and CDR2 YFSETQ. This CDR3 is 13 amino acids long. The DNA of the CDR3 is TGCGCCAGCAGAACTAGGCCCGCAGATATGCAGTATTTT. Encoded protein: CASRTRPADMQYF. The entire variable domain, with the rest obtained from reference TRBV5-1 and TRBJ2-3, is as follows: KAGVTQTPRYLIKTRGQQVTLSCSPISGHRSVSWYQQTPGQGLQFLFEYFSETQRNKGNFPGRFSGRQFSNSRSEMNVSTLELGDSALYLCASRTRPADMQYFGPGTRLTVL.

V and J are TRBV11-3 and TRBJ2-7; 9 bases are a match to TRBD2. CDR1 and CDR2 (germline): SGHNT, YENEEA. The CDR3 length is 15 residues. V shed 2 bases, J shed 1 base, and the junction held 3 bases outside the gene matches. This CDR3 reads CASSLSSGGSYEQYF. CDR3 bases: TGTGCCAGCAGCTTAAGTAGCGGGGGATCCTACGAGCAGTACTTC.

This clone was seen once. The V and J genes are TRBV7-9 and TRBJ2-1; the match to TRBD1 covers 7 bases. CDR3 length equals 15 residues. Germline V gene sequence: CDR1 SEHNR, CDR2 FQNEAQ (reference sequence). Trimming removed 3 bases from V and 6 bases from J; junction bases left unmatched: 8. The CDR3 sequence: CASSFLTGTGNEQFF. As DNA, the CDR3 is TGTGCCAGCAGCTTCCTGACAGGGACGGGCAATGAGCAGTTCTTC.

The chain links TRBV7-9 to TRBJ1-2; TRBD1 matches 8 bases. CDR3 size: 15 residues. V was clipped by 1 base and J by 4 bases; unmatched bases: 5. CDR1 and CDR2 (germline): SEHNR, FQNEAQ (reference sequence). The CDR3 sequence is CASSLDQGAGYGYTF. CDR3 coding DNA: TGTGCCAGCAGCTTAGATCAGGGGGCTGGCTATGGCTACACCTTC.

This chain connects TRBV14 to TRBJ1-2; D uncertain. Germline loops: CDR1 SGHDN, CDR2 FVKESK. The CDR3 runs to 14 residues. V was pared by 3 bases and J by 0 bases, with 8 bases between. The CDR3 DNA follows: TGTGCCAGCAGCCATGGGAGAGCTAACTATGGCTACACCTTC. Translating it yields CASSHGRANYGYTF.

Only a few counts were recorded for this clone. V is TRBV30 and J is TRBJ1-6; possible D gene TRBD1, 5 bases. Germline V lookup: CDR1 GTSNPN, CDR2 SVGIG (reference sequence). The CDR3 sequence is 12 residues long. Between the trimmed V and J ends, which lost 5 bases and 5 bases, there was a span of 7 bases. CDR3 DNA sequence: TGTGCCTGGGGACATAATAATTCACCCCTCCACTTT. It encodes CAWGHNNSPLHF.